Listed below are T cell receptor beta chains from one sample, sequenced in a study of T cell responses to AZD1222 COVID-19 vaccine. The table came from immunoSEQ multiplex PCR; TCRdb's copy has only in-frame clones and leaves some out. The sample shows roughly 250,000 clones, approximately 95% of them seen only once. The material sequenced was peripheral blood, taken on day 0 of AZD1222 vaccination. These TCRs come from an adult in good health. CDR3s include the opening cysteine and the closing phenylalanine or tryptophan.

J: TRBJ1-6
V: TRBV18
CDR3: CASSPADGSPLHF

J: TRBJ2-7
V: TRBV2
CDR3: CASSGQGTWYEQYF

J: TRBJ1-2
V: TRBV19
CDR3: CASSPQGRGGYTF

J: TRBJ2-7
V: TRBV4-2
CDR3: CASSKGASGGAIDEQYF

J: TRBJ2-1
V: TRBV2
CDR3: CASSDGTGANEQFF

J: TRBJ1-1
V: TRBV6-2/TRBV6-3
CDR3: CASSYSRTGGNTEAFF

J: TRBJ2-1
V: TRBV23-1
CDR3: CASSQPGTEGKQFF

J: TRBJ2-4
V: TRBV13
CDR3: CASSLHGFGNIQYF

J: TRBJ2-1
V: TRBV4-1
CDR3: CASSQGPGQGAGEQFF

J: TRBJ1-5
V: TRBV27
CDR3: CASSLLAGIQPQHF

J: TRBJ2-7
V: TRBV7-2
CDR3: CASSLAQGPYEQYF

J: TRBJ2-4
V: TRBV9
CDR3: CASSTRTGENIQYF

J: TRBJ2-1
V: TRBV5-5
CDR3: CASSSDTSGSFPYNEQFF

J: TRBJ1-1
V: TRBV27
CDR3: CASSWAGTVNTEAFF

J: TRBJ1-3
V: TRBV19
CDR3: CASSPGRDPGNTIYF

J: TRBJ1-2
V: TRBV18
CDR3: CASSPGDRVIGYTF

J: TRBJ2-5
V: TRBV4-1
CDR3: CASSVVRRETQYF

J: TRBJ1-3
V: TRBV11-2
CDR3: CASSLTLLSGNTIYF

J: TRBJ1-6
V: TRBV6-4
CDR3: CASSDSRALHF

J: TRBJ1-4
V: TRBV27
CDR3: CASSLSNRGSREKLFF

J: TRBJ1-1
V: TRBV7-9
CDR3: CASSPPGGPGTEAFF

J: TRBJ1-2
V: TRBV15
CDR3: CATSRSEGTANYGYTF

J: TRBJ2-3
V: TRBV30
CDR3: CAWTRGLAGSTDTQYF

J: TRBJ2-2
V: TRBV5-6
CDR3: CASSLAGLAPGLFF

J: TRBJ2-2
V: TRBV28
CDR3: CASSPPTAGTGELFF

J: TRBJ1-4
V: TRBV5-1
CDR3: CASSFSGTGSEKLFF

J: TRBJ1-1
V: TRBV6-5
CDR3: CASSYLGGGTEAFF

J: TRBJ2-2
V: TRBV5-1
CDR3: CASSLVGRAHGELFF

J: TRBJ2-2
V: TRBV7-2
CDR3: CASSLGLAAANTGELFF

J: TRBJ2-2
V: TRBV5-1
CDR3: CASSLTGTNTGELFF

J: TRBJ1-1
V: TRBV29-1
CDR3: CSVGRDRASMNTEAFF

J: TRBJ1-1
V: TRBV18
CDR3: CASSRGETGEAFF

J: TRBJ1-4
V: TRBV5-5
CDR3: CASSSRDYNEKLFF

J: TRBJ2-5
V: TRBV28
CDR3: CASNREKETQYF

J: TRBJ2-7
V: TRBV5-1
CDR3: CASSLGQAGYYEQYF

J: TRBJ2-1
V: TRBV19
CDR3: CASSLGQGSYNEQFF

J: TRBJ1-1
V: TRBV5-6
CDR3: CASSWNRQGRTEAFF

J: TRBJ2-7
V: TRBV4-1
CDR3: CASSQTMAHEQYF

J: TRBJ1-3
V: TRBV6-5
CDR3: CASSYSGQGGNTIYF

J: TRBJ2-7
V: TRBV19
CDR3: CASSNGQGAREQYF

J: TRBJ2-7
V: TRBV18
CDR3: CASSPDGRNEQYF

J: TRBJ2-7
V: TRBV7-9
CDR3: CASSLVGTSGTSYEQYF

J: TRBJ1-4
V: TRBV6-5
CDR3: CASRYFVRGNNEKLFF

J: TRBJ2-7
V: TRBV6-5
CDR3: CATTGLYEQYF

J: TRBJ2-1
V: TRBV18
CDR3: CASSPPSSYNEQFF